This passage covers 27 T cell receptor beta chains from one sample sequenced in a study of blood T cell repertoires in COVID-19. Generated by immunoSEQ multiplex PCR, the TCRdb table keeps only in-frame clones and is missing some. This table holds about 32,000 clones, more than 85% found once. Sample: peripheral blood. These receptors were taken from a male donor with active COVID-19.

The chain is built from TRBV20-1 and TRBJ1-2; a possible D gene is TRBD1 (5 bases). This CDR3 has 11 residues. Germline V gene lookup returns CDR1 DFQATT and CDR2 SNEGSKA (reference sequence). V was cut by 5 bases and J by 5 bases, with 9 bases left in between. The CDR3 bases are TGCAGTGCTGGAGCAGGGTATGGCTACACCTTC. The encoded protein is CSAGAGYGYTF.

This chain uses TRBV5-5 with TRBJ1-6; 7 nucleotides agree with TRBD1. The V and J ends lost 3 bases and 6 bases, in that order; junction bases with no gene match: 6. This CDR3 contains 15 residues. CDR1 and CDR2 from the germline V gene are SGHKS and YYEKEE (reference sequence). The chain's CDR3 is CASSSTGTANSPLHF. The CDR3 DNA sequence: TGTGCCAGCAGCTCCACCGGGACAGCTAATTCACCCCTCCACTTT.

The chain combines TRBV11-3 with TRBJ1-1, with 8 bases matching TRBD1. The CDR3 spans 16 residues. Germline loops: CDR1 SGHNT, CDR2 YENEEA. V lost 1 base and J lost 0; bases outside the gene matches: 4. Written as DNA, the CDR3 is TGTGCCAGCAGCTTAGTCAGGGGGCTAATGAACACTGAAGCTTTCTTT. Its protein is CASSLVRGLMNTEAFF.

V gene TRBV6-5 combines with J gene TRBJ2-7, with 7 bases that match TRBD1. J lost 1 base, V lost 8 bases, and 5 bases had no gene match. CDR1 MNHEY and CDR2 SVGAGI come from the germline V gene. The CDR3 is made up of 13 amino acids. The CDR3 here is CASVRQGSYEQYF. The DNA of the CDR3 is TGTGCCAGCGTCAGACAGGGTTCCTACGAGCAGTACTTC.

V is TRBV5-1 and J is TRBJ1-2; D unclear. V lost 0 bases and J 4 bases, leaving 7 bases between the germline ends. Germline values: CDR1 SGHRS, CDR2 YFSETQ. This CDR3 contains 13 residues. The CDR3 is CASSLERGYGYTF. CDR3 nucleotide sequence: TGCGCCAGCAGCTTGGAACGGGGCTATGGCTACACCTTC.

The genes are TRBV4-1 and TRBJ2-7; 10 positions match TRBD2. The V gene's germline CDR1 is MGHRA and CDR2 YSYEKL. J was trimmed by 3 bases and V by 2 bases; bases with no gene match: 13. This CDR3 contains 18 residues. The CDR3 DNA reads as TGCGCCAGCAGCCAAATGCTTTTGGGTCTAGCGGGGGACTACGAGCAGTACTTC. Protein: CASSQMLLGLAGDYEQYF.

The V call is TRBV2, the J call TRBJ1-5, with 8 bases lining up with TRBD1. The CDR3 loop spans 15 amino acids. After removal of 7 bases from V and 4 bases from J, the junction contained 9 bases not matched to a gene. The germline V gene has CDR1 SNHLY and CDR2 FYNNEI. The chain's CDR3 is CASIRGTGGNQPQHF. The CDR3 region has the DNA TGTGCCAGCATTCGCGGGACAGGTGGGAATCAGCCCCAGCATTTT.

The V call is TRBV6-2 or TRBV6-3, the J call TRBJ2-5; possible D gene TRBD1, 5 bases. CDR1 and CDR2 (germline): MNHEY, SVGEGT. V lost 2 bases and J 5 bases, leaving 9 bases between the germline ends. The CDR3 sequence is 13 residues long. The CDR3, as DNA: TGTGCCAGCAGTTACAGGGGTGGGGAGACCCAGTACTTC. As protein: CASSYRGGETQYF.

V and J are TRBV7-9 and TRBJ1-4, with TRBD1 matching over 11 bases. Trimming cost V 5 bases and J 4 bases; bases outside gene matches: 6. The CDR3 loop spans 16 amino acids. The germline V gene encodes CDR1 SEHNR and CDR2 FQNEAQ (reference sequence). This CDR3 reads CASSLGQGAFNEKLFF. The CDR3 nucleotides read TGTGCCAGCAGCCTTGGACAGGGGGCGTTTAATGAAAAACTGTTTTTT.

The chain carries TRBV6-2 or TRBV6-3 and TRBJ1-1; D is unclear. The CDR3 covers 16 residues. V shed 0 bases and J shed 7 bases, with 18 bases lying between them. From germline, CDR1 is MNHEY and CDR2 SVGEGT. The CDR3 region is CASSYSFGSADYEAFF. DNA of the CDR3: TGTGCCAGCAGTTACTCGTTCGGGTCGGCCGATTATGAAGCTTTCTTT.

CDR3 bases: TGTGCCAGCATCCCTAGCGGGGGGGCTTACGAGCAGTACTTC. This codes for CASIPSGGAYEQYF. V and J are TRBV6-5 and TRBJ2-7; 12 positions match TRBD2. V lost 7 bases and J lost 4; bases outside the gene matches: 5. The CDR3 contains 14 residues. The germline V gene has CDR1 MNHEY and CDR2 SVGAGI.

On this clone itself: The junction departs from germline at one end; a sequencing error may be responsible. The V gene is TRBV7-9, the J gene TRBJ1-3, with TRBD1 as a possible D gene (6 bases). In germline, CDR1 is SEHNR, CDR2 FQNEAQ (reference sequence). This CDR3 comprises 14 residues. The CDR3 region is CASTRGGSENTIYF. The DNA for the CDR3 is TGTGCCAGCACCCGCGGGGGCTCTGAAAACACCATATATTTT.

In its sample, this clone was seen once. The V gene is TRBV5-6, the J gene TRBJ2-3; no clear D gene. With 3 bases removed from V and 4 bases from J, the gap between germline ends came to 9 bases. From germline, CDR1 is SGHDT and CDR2 YYEEEE. The length of the CDR3 is 13 residues. CDR3 sequence: CASSYKRADTQYF. The DNA for the CDR3 is TGTGCCAGCAGCTATAAACGGGCAGATACGCAGTATTTT.

The CDR3 sequence is CASSLGRGIRPYGYTF. The CDR3 nucleotides read TGTGCCAGCAGTCTCGGACGGGGGATTAGACCTTATGGCTACACCTTC. This rearrangement joins TRBV6-2 or TRBV6-3 to TRBJ1-2; D may be TRBD1 (5 bases). Germline values: CDR1 MNHEY, CDR2 SVGEGT. CDR3 length: 16 amino acids. With 5 bases removed from V and 5 bases from J, the gap between germline ends came to 21 bases.

The V gene is TRBV7-2, the J gene TRBJ2-7; 10 bases fit TRBD1. The V gene end was trimmed by 1 base and the J gene end by 3 bases; junction bases not matched to a gene: 3. This CDR3 contains 15 residues. Germline loops: CDR1 SGHTA, CDR2 FQGNSA. CDR3 amino acids: CASSLGGQGLYEQYF. In DNA form, the CDR3 reads TGTGCCAGCAGCTTAGGGGGACAGGGGCTCTACGAGCAGTACTTC.

The chain employs TRBV7-2 and TRBJ1-1, with D possibly matching TRBD1 (6 bases). The germline CDR1 and CDR2 sequences are SGHTA and FQGNSA. The CDR3 is 14 residues long. V was clipped by 5 bases and J by 4 bases, with 14 bases between them. The CDR3 region is CASSLRTGPTEAFF. The DNA of the CDR3 is TGTGCCAGCAGCCTCCGAACAGGGCCCACTGAAGCTTTCTTT.

The chain employs TRBV3-1 (or the pseudogene TRBV3-2) and TRBJ2-3; D perhaps matches TRBD2 (5 bases). The CDR3 is 17 residues long. V was clipped by 2 bases and J by 2 bases, with 17 bases between them. The V gene's germline CDR1 is LGHDT and CDR2 YNNKEL (reference sequence). CDR3 nucleotide sequence: TGTGCCAGCAGCCAATGGGTTCGGGCGGGCCTCACAGATACGCAGTATTTT. Protein product: CASSQWVRAGLTDTQYF.

This clone was recorded only once. The rearrangement links TRBV11-1 to TRBJ2-7; 8 bases map to TRBD1. After removal of 6 bases from V and 3 bases from J, the junction contained 10 bases not matched to a gene. The CDR3 contains 15 residues. Per the germline V gene, CDR1 is SGHAT and CDR2 is FQDESV (reference sequence). The CDR3 DNA reads TGTGCCAGCAGACCAAGAGGGACAGGAGACTACGAGCAGTACTTC. It specifies CASRPRGTGDYEQYF.

This chain connects TRBV24-1 to TRBJ2-5, with 8 nucleotides matching TRBD1. CDR1 is KGHDR, CDR2 SFDVKD, per germline. The V and J ends lost 7 bases and 4 bases, in that order; junction bases with no gene match: 16. The CDR3 contains 17 residues. CDR3 loop: CATRGPSTGDLGETQYF. The DNA of the CDR3 is TGTGCCACCAGAGGACCGTCGACAGGGGATTTAGGAGAGACCCAGTACTTC.

The genes are TRBV2 and TRBJ1-2; D is undetermined. The CDR3 runs 16 residues. Per germline, CDR1 SNHLY and CDR2 FYNNEI. The V gene lost 4 bases and the J gene lost 0 bases, with 15 bases spanning the gap. The chain's CDR3 is CASSGHGSLANYGYTF. CDR3 sequence (DNA): TGTGCCAGCAGTGGACACGGGAGTTTAGCTAACTATGGCTACACCTTC.

This chain joins TRBV5-1 and TRBJ1-1, with D tentatively TRBD1 (6 bases). The V and J ends lost 4 bases and 1 base respectively, with 20 bases between them. The CDR3 totals 17 residues. Germline V gene sequence: CDR1 SGHRS, CDR2 YFSETQ. The CDR3 here is CASSGSGGVRPNTEAFF. As DNA, the CDR3 is TGCGCCAGCAGCGGGTCTGGGGGCGTAAGGCCGAACACTGAAGCTTTCTTT.

Concerning this clone itself: At one end the junction does not follow the germline gene, possibly because of a read error. The chain couples TRBV7-9 to TRBJ1-1; no firm D call. The CDR3 covers 14 residues. In germline, CDR1 is SEHNR, CDR2 FQNEAQ (reference sequence). This CDR3 reads CASSLDRRNPEAFF. The CDR3 region has the DNA TGTGCCAGCAGCTTAGACCGGAGGAACCCTGAAGCTTTCTTT.

The chain couples TRBV3-1 (or the pseudogene TRBV3-2) to TRBJ2-7, with D possibly being TRBD1 (6 bases). V lost 2 bases, J lost 6 bases, and 17 bases lay in between. This CDR3 comprises 15 residues. Germline-derived CDR1 and CDR2 are LGHDT and YNNKEL (reference sequence). This chain's CDR3 is CASSQPTGFRSEQYF. CDR3 in DNA: TGTGCCAGCAGCCAACCTACAGGGTTTCGATCCGAGCAGTACTTC.

The CDR3 sequence: CAWTTAGLAGGTDTQYF. In DNA, the CDR3 is TGTGCCTGGACCACCGCGGGACTAGCGGGGGGCACAGATACGCAGTATTTT. V gene TRBV30 combines with J gene TRBJ2-3, with 14 bases lining up with TRBD2. V lost 4 bases to trimming and J lost 1 base; unmatched junction nucleotides: 7. The length of the CDR3 is 17 residues. Germline CDR1 GTSNPN, CDR2 SVGIG (reference sequence).

This chain links TRBV7-6 with TRBJ2-5; a possible D gene is TRBD1 (5 bases). The V end lost 1 base, the J end lost 4 bases, and 10 bases lay between the germline ends. CDR1 SGHVS and CDR2 FNYEAQ come from the germline V gene. This CDR3 region has 14 residues. This CDR3 is CASSLEGFGETQYF. The CDR3 DNA sequence: TGTGCCAGCAGCTTAGAGGGGTTCGGAGAGACCCAGTACTTC.

CDR3 residues: CASSLVDRDTEAFF. CDR3 nucleotides: TGTGCCAGCAGTTTAGTAGACAGGGACACTGAAGCTTTCTTT. The J gene is TRBJ1-1, the V gene TRBV27, with 7 bases that match TRBD1. After removal of 2 bases from V and 3 bases from J, the junction contained 3 bases not matched to a gene. This CDR3 region has 14 residues. Germline V gene lookup returns CDR1 MNHEY and CDR2 SMNVEV (reference sequence).

This clone is a singleton in its sample. The rearrangement uses TRBV2 and TRBJ2-5; a possible D gene is TRBD1 (5 bases). Trimming stripped 1 base from V and 5 bases from J, with 17 bases between. This CDR3 spans 16 amino acids. Germline loops: CDR1 SNHLY, CDR2 FYNNEI. The CDR3 loop reads CASSEGGHSSGETQYF. In DNA form, the CDR3 reads TGTGCCAGCAGTGAAGGGGGCCACTCCTCAGGGGAGACCCAGTACTTC.